Shown below are 30 T cell receptor beta chains from a single sample sequenced in a study of regulatory T cells in long-lasting Graves disease. HTBI primers from iRepertoire and Arm-PCR of CDR3 regions yielded the TCR beta libraries. TCRdb reprocessed the multiplex PCR reads via MiXCR and lists one record per CDR3 protein. The table has around 400,000 distinct CDR3 sequences, roughly 16% seen once; the top ten hold 22%. Time point meaning: newly diagnosed GD, antithyroid drugs for less than 3 months. PBMC-derived RNA was used for the TCR library. The sequences come from peripheral blood mononuclear cells (PBMCs), collected at new diagnosis, from a patient treated with antithyroid drugs. The receptor source for this set is a female donor with Graves disease.

This clonotype was recorded at least ten times. The chain couples TRBV20-1 to TRBJ1-1, with D unresolved. The germline V gene encodes CDR1 DFQATT and CDR2 SNEGSKA (reference sequence). Trimming left V 3 bases short and J 6 bases short, with 8 bases between. The length of the CDR3 is 11 residues. CDR3 DNA: TGCAGTGCTAGCCAGCTATCTGAAGCTTTCTTT. This encodes CSASQLSEAFF.

The rearrangement links TRBV20-1 to TRBJ2-5; no firm D call. Germline assignment: CDR1 DFQATT and CDR2 SNEGSKA (reference sequence). Trimming cost V 3 bases and J 3 bases, with 17 bases left between them. This CDR3 is built from 15 residues. The CDR3 reads CSASTARVSKETQYF. The CDR3, as DNA: TGCAGTGCTAGCACCGCTCGGGTATCCAAAGAGACCCAGTACTTC.

This clonotype was seen at least ten times. The rearrangement links TRBV30 to TRBJ1-1; D is undetermined. The V and J ends lost 1 base and 4 bases respectively, with 10 bases between them. The germline CDR1 and CDR2 sequences are GTSNPN and SVGIG (reference sequence). This CDR3 region has 13 residues. The CDR3, as DNA: TGTGCCTGGAGTGGGCCGGGTGCCACTGAAGCTTTCTTT. Its translation is CAWSGPGATEAFF.

Ten or more counts support this clonotype. The V and J genes are TRBV3-1 and TRBJ2-5; D unresolved. The CDR3 is 13 amino acids. The ends were cut back, 8 bases at V and 2 bases at J, with 12 bases in the middle. Germline V gene lookup returns CDR1 LGHDT and CDR2 YNNKEL (reference sequence). The chain's CDR3 is CASRQYSQETQYF. For the CDR3, the DNA is TGTGCCAGCCGACAATACTCGCAAGAGACCCAGTACTTC.

This clonotype was detected many times. The chain is built from TRBV7-3 and TRBJ2-3; D is possibly TRBD1 (6 bases). Germline V lookup: CDR1 SGHTA, CDR2 FQGTGA. This CDR3 region has 15 residues. Trimming left V 0 bases short and J 4 bases short, with 11 bases between. The CDR3 bases are TGTGCCAGCAGCTTAACAGGGGGTGGCGCAGATACGCAGTATTTT. Amino acids: CASSLTGGGADTQYF.

This clonotype was picked up many times. The chain links TRBV28 to TRBJ1-4; TRBD1 aligns across 7 bases. The CDR3 runs 14 residues. V lost 6 bases, J lost 8 bases, and 9 bases stayed unmatched. CDR1 is MDHEN, CDR2 SYDVKM, per germline. CDR3 sequence (DNA): TGTGCCAGCAGAAGGCAGGGGGGAGTCGAAAAACTGTTTTTT. Protein sequence: CASRRQGGVEKLFF. Combining the CDR3 with reference TRBV28 and TRBJ1-4 gives the whole variable domain DVKVTQSSRYLVKRTGEKVFLECVQDMDHENMFWYRQDPGLGLRLIYFSYDVKMKEKGDIPEGYSVSREKKERFSLILESASTNQTSMYLCASRRQGGVEKLFFGSGTQLSVL.

The table lists this clonotype with many counts. The V call is TRBV29-1, the J call TRBJ2-7; maybe TRBD2 (6 bases). CDR1 and CDR2 from the germline V gene are SQVTM and ANQGSEA. The V gene lost 6 bases and the J gene lost 4 bases, with 19 bases spanning the gap. CDR3 length: 14 amino acids. Written as DNA, the CDR3 is TGCAGCGTGCTAGCGACGAGTCCAATATACGAGCAGTACTTC. This translates into CSVLATSPIYEQYF.

The V and J genes are TRBV6-1 and TRBJ2-2; TRBD2 matches at 8 bases. The CDR3 covers 14 residues. The J segment lost 4 bases and the V segment lost 11 bases, leaving 9 bases of the junction unmatched. The germline V gene has CDR1 MNHNS and CDR2 SASEGT. CDR3 nucleotides: TGTGCCGCGACCGGGACTAGGGTCACCGGGGAGCTGTTTTTT. Its translation is CAATGTRVTGELFF.

The chain combines TRBV6-2 or TRBV6-3 with TRBJ1-2, with 8 bases aligning to TRBD1. V shed 4 bases, J shed 4 bases, and the junction held 8 bases outside the gene matches. This CDR3 is built from 15 residues. Germline V gives CDR1 MNHEY, CDR2 SVGEGT. CDR3 protein: CASSSVRTGIYGYTF. The CDR3 nucleotides read TGTGCCAGCAGTTCCGTCCGGACAGGGATCTATGGCTACACCTTC.

About this clonotype itself: Given a much more abundant clone one base away, this may be a read error. The V and J genes are TRBV5-8 and TRBJ1-2, with a tentative D call TRBD1 (5 bases). Germline loops: CDR1 SGHTS, CDR2 YDEGEE. With 0 bases removed from V and 8 bases from J, the gap between germline ends came to 20 bases. The CDR3 totals 16 residues. The CDR3 loop reads CASSLGSQLRVYGYTF. CDR3 sequence (DNA): TGTGCCAGCAGCTTGGGTTCCCAGCTCAGGGTCTACGGCTACACCTTC.

At least ten counts were recorded for this clonotype. This sequence joins TRBV30 and TRBJ2-7, with D perhaps being TRBD1 or TRBD2 (5 bases each). The V end lost 5 bases, the J end lost 7 bases, and 15 bases lay between the germline ends. The CDR3 length is 12 residues. Germline V gene data show CDR1 as GTSNPN and CDR2 as SVGIG (reference sequence). The CDR3 loop reads CAWGTGTREQYF. The CDR3 DNA is TGTGCCTGGGGTACCGGGACGAGGGAGCAGTACTTC.

A few counts support this clonotype. This clone may be a read error of a much larger clone one base away. The CDR3 protein is CAGSPTLRVVSGYTF. CDR3 coding DNA: TGTGCCGGCAGCCCAACCCTCAGGGTCGTAAGTGGCTACACCTTC. This chain connects TRBV7-2 to TRBJ1-2, with a possible D match to TRBD1 (5 bases). The CDR3 loop spans 15 amino acids. Per the germline V gene, CDR1 is SGHTA and CDR2 is FQGNSA.

This clonotype occurred many times. The rearrangement joins TRBV4-1 to TRBJ2-7; D tentatively fits TRBD1 or TRBD2 (6 bases each). CDR3 length: 15 amino acids. Trimming shortened V by 4 bases and J by 2 bases, and 15 bases separated the two germline ends. Germline V gene data show CDR1 as MGHRA and CDR2 as YSYEKL. The CDR3 reads CASSPTSRGTYEQYF. As DNA, the CDR3 is TGCGCCAGCAGCCCTACTAGCAGGGGCACCTACGAGCAGTACTTC.

The chain couples TRBV11-1 to TRBJ1-1; D possibly corresponds to TRBD1 (6 bases). The length of the CDR3 is 14 residues. Germline V gene data show CDR1 as SGHAT and CDR2 as FQDESV (reference sequence). V was pared by 2 bases and J by 5 bases, with 12 bases between. CDR3 residues: CASSLIRGRTEAFF. CDR3 DNA: TGTGCCAGCAGCTTAATCCGGGGGCGGACTGAAGCTTTCTTT.

This clonotype was seen many times. This chain uses TRBV20-1 with TRBJ1-2; TRBD1 might be the D (6 bases). Deletions cut 1 base from V and 3 bases from J, with 15 bases between. The CDR3 covers 15 residues. Germline V gives CDR1 DFQATT, CDR2 SNEGSKA (reference sequence). Here the CDR3 DNA reads TGCAGTGCTAGAGTAGGTTCCGGGACATACTATGGCTACACCTTC. It translates to CSARVGSGTYYGYTF.

This clonotype was observed a single time. A read error is likely here: a far larger clone is one base away. V usage is TRBV18 and J usage is TRBJ2-3; possibly TRBD1 for D (5 bases). The J call is doubtful: the DNA matches TRBJ1-1 better. This CDR3 contains 13 residues. Per the germline V gene, CDR1 is KGHSH and CDR2 is LQKENI. The CDR3 DNA follows: TGTGCCAGCTCACCGGACAAGAACACTGGAGCTTTCTTT. It yields the protein CASSPDKNTGAFF.

This clonotype has ten or more counts. This chain uses TRBV5-1 with TRBJ2-7; a possible D gene is TRBD1 (6 bases). V was shortened by 0 bases and J by 1 base, with 8 bases between the two germline ends. The germline V gene encodes CDR1 SGHRS and CDR2 YFSETQ. This CDR3 is built from 14 residues. The CDR3 nucleotides are TGCGCCAGCAGCTTGGCGGACAGTTCCTACGAGCAGTACTTC. Residues: CASSLADSSYEQYF.

This clonotype came up many times. The chain joins TRBV5-1 to TRBJ2-1; 10 bases match TRBD1. The DNA end is a closer match to TRBJ2-5, so the J assignment may be wrong. Germline CDR1 and CDR2: SGHRS and YFSETQ. The CDR3 contains 15 residues. DNA for the CDR3: TGCGCCAGCAGCGCCGGGACAGGGGTTGGAGAGACCCAGTACTTC. Protein product: CASSAGTGVGETQYF.

This clonotype was recorded at least ten times. V and J are TRBV7-2 and TRBJ1-2; D perhaps matches TRBD1 (5 bases). The CDR3 loop spans 15 amino acids. CDR1 SGHTA and CDR2 FQGNSA come from the germline V gene. V dropped 3 bases and J dropped 4 bases, with 15 bases sitting between them. In DNA, the CDR3 is TGTGCCAGCAGCTTTACGACGACAGAGCGCTATGGCTACACCTTC. Protein product: CASSFTTTERYGYTF.

V gene TRBV11-2 combines with J gene TRBJ2-2, with D perhaps TRBD2 (6 bases). Germline CDR1 reads SGHAT; CDR2 reads FQNNGV. The CDR3 runs to 18 residues. V was pared by 5 bases and J by 0 bases, with 19 bases between. The CDR3 DNA is TGTGCCAGCAGCCCAGGGCGCGCCAGGACTACGAACACCGGGGAGCTGTTTTTT. This sequence encodes CASSPGRARTTNTGELFF.

This clonotype was seen at least ten times. The CDR3 protein is CASSLPGRLNTEAFF. Written as DNA, the CDR3 is TGTGCCAGCAGCCTGCCCGGACGGCTGAACACTGAAGCTTTCTTT. The V gene is TRBV13, the J gene TRBJ1-1; D not resolved. Trimming shortened V by 5 bases and J by 0 bases, and 13 bases separated the two germline ends. The CDR3 covers 15 residues. Per the germline V gene, CDR1 is PRHDT and CDR2 is FYEKMQ (reference sequence).

At least ten counts were recorded for this clonotype. This chain links TRBV11-2 with TRBJ1-5; D gene ambiguous. CDR1 SGHAT and CDR2 FQNNGV come from the germline V gene. CDR3 length: 13 amino acids. Trimming cost V 5 bases and J 6 bases, with 11 bases left between them. CDR3 nucleotide sequence: TGTGCCAGCAGCACCCACAGCGGTCAGCCCCAGCATTTT. This translates into CASSTHSGQPQHF.

This clonotype was found many times. The chain recombines TRBV6-2 or TRBV6-3 with TRBJ1-5; D not certain. Trimming pared 3 bases from V and 2 bases from J, leaving 8 bases between. The length of the CDR3 is 14 residues. CDR1 is MNHEY and CDR2 is SVGEGT in the germline V gene. In DNA, the CDR3 is TGTGCCAGCAGTTATCGGGGTCGCAATCAGCCCCAGCATTTT. It specifies CASSYRGRNQPQHF.

This clonotype was seen ten or more times. This rearrangement joins TRBV5-1 to TRBJ2-3; D possibly matches TRBD1 or TRBD2 (5 bases each). CDR3 length equals 15 residues. The germline CDR1 and CDR2 sequences are SGHRS and YFSETQ. V shed 0 bases and J shed 2 bases, with 10 bases lying between them. The CDR3: CASSLEGTSTDTQYF. The CDR3, as DNA: TGCGCCAGCAGCTTGGAGGGGACCTCCACAGATACGCAGTATTTT. Supplemented by reference TRBV5-1 and TRBJ2-3, the full variable domain reads KAGVTQTPRYLIKTRGQQVTLSCSPISGHRSVSWYQQTPGQGLQFLFEYFSETQRNKGNFPGRFSGRQFSNSRSEMNVSTLELGDSALYLCASSLEGTSTDTQYFGPGTRLTVL.

This clonotype showed up many times. The rearrangement uses TRBV12-3 or TRBV12-4 and TRBJ2-7; 9 nucleotides line up with TRBD1. This CDR3 is 18 amino acids long. The V and J ends lost 7 bases and 6 bases, in that order; junction bases with no gene match: 22. The CDR3 sequence: CASIRFLEVGTGIREQYF. The CDR3 nucleotides are TGTGCCAGCATTCGGTTTTTAGAGGTGGGGACAGGGATTCGCGAGCAGTACTTC.

This clonotype was detected many times. CDR3: CASSQDVEVLYSNQPQHF. The CDR3 DNA reads TGCGCCAGCAGCCAAGATGTTGAGGTTTTATATAGCAATCAGCCCCAGCATTTT. This chain connects TRBV4-1 to TRBJ1-5; D not resolved. CDR3 size: 18 residues. The ends were cut back, 0 bases at V and 0 bases at J, with 15 bases in the middle. Germline CDR1 MGHRA, CDR2 YSYEKL.

This clonotype was found many times. This sequence joins TRBV6-1 and TRBJ1-1, with a tentative D call TRBD1 (5 bases). Looked up from germline, CDR1 is MNHNS and CDR2 is SASEGT. This CDR3 contains 13 residues. V gave up 6 bases and J gave up 5 bases, with 13 bases separating them. Here the CDR3 reads CASRGGVYTEAFF. In DNA form, the CDR3 reads TGTGCCAGCAGGGGGGGGGTTTATACTGAAGCTTTCTTT.

The chain combines TRBV12-3 or TRBV12-4 with TRBJ2-3, with 12 bases lining up with TRBD2. The CDR3 is 18 residues long. V lost 4 bases to trimming and J lost 0 bases; unmatched junction nucleotides: 8. This CDR3 is CASSSSGLAGSSTDTQYF. The CDR3, as DNA: TGTGCCAGCAGTTCGTCGGGACTAGCGGGTTCTAGCACAGATACGCAGTATTTT.

This clonotype occurred many times. This chain uses TRBV20-1 with TRBJ2-1; 14 bases align to TRBD2. Germline CDR1 DFQATT, CDR2 SNEGSKA (reference sequence). This CDR3 has 19 amino acids. V was clipped by 3 bases and J by 0 bases; unmatched bases: 10. CDR3 amino acids: CSARTPGTSGSCSYNEQFF. The CDR3 DNA is TGCAGTGCTAGGACTCCCGGGACTAGCGGGAGTTGCTCCTACAATGAGCAGTTCTTC.

This clonotype was recorded a few times. J is TRBJ1-4 and V is TRBV6-4; D call uncertain. V lost 5 bases and J 0 bases, leaving 16 bases between the germline ends. The V gene's germline CDR1 is MRHNA and CDR2 SNTAGT. The CDR3 runs 17 residues. The CDR3 sequence: CASSYQPPGATNEKLFF. Here the CDR3 DNA reads TGTGCCAGCAGTTACCAACCCCCGGGTGCAACTAATGAAAAACTGTTTTTT.